The 25 T cell receptor beta chains listed next were all sequenced from one sample in a study of CD8+ T cells in alopecia areata. Following extraction, RNA underwent reverse transcription to cDNA, which served as the sequencing template. TCRdb's copy holds only in-frame clones and misses some; the assay was immunoSEQ multiplex PCR. This table holds around 100,000 clones with no singletons; the top ten claim about 18%. Sequencing was performed on lesional skin. All receptors derive from a C3H/HeJ mouse with alopecia areata. The strain bears MHC haplotype H2-k.

Notes on this clone: The gene names given are mouse names. The read comes to an end 4 residues before the CDR3 does, leaving the germline J gene to fill in the end. The chain combines TRBV19 with TRBJ1-1; D may be TRBD1 (6 bases). Trimming stripped 1 base from V and 1 base from J, with 8 bases between. The germline CDR1 and CDR2 sequences are FNHDT and SITEND (reference sequence). There are 14 residues in the CDR3. Partial CDR3 DNA: TGTGCCAGCAGTATATCGGGACAAAACACA. This encodes CASSISGQNT. The full-length CDR3 reads as CASSISGQNTEVFF. Drawing the rest from reference TRBV19 and TRBJ1-1, the complete variable domain is GGIITQTPKFLIGQEGQKLTLKCQQNFNHDTMYWYRQDSGKGLRLIYYSITENDLQKGDLSEGYDASREKKSSFSLTVTSAQKNEMAVFLCASSISGQNTEVFFGKGTRLTVV.

In this sample, this clone turned up a few times. The gene names here belong to mouse. Read coverage stops 4 residues before the CDR3 terminus; the germline J gene supplies the remainder. V gene TRBV14 combines with J gene TRBJ1-2; TRBD1 is a possible D gene (6 bases). CDR3 length: 14 residues. Germline assignment: CDR1 SGHDT and CDR2 FRDEAV. V gave up 2 bases and J gave up 2 bases, with 10 bases separating them. Incomplete CDR3 DNA: TGTGCCAGCAGTTTTGGGGGGCGTAACTCC. Its protein product is CASSFGGRNS. The whole CDR3 is CASSFGGRNSDYTF.

There are many counts of this clone. The germline and genes are mouse ones. The read ends 4 residues shy of where the CDR3 ends; the end is completed using the germline J gene. The V and J genes are TRBV13-3 and TRBJ2-1; 11 bases agree with TRBD2. The CDR3 has 16 amino acids. Germline V gene sequence: CDR1 NNHDY, CDR2 SYVADS. V trimming: 4 bases; J trimming: 4 bases; junction bases outside the gene matches: 7. The CDR3 sequence is CASSPGTGGHYAEQFF. The DNA read from the CDR3 is TGTGCCAGCAGTCCCGGGACTGGGGGACATTATGCT.

This clone was observed at least ten times. Gene names are the mouse ones. The read ends 4 residues early relative to the CDR3; the germline J gene fills the gap. This same CDR3 is encoded by further DNA sequences in the sample. The J gene is TRBJ2-1, the V gene TRBV13-3; TRBD1 might be the D (7 bases). This CDR3 is 13 amino acids long. Trimming stripped 5 bases from V and 4 bases from J, with 10 bases between. The germline V gene encodes CDR1 NNHDY and CDR2 SYVADS. The sequenced CDR3 bases are TGTGCCAGCAGGAGGGGGCCGTATGCT. It is translated as CASRRGPYA. The whole CDR3 protein is CASRRGPYAEQFF.

This clone has at least ten counts. Mouse names are used for the genes. Sequencing ends 4 residues short of the CDR3 end; the germline J gene provides the rest. J is TRBJ2-5 and V is TRBV1; 11 nucleotides align to TRBD2. V trimming: 3 bases; J trimming: 3 bases; junction bases outside the gene matches: 2. CDR3 length: 15 amino acids. Germline CDR1 reads NSQYPW; CDR2 reads LRSPGD (reference sequence). Incomplete CDR3 DNA: TGCACCTGCAGTGCTCGGGACTGGGGGCAAGAC. Its translation: CTCSARDWGQD. The full CDR3 is CTCSARDWGQDTQYF.

This clone was detected ten times or more. Mouse gene names and germline throughout. With the read ending 4 residues before the CDR3 end, the germline J gene is used to fill in that end. The gene calls are TRBV1 and TRBJ2-2, with 8 bases identical to TRBD1. V trimming: 5 bases; J trimming: 2 bases; junction bases outside the gene matches: 7. Germline assignment: CDR1 NSQYPW and CDR2 LRSPGD (reference sequence). The CDR3 contains 16 residues. CDR3 DNA, as far as it was read: TGCACCTGCAGTTCGCGACAGGGGAGGAACACCGGG. This gives the protein CTCSSRQGRNTG. The entire CDR3 reads CTCSSRQGRNTGQLYF.

This clone was found many times. Each gene name is a mouse one. From the germline J gene comes the end of the CDR3, since the read stops 4 residues before it. The V call is TRBV13-3, the J call TRBJ2-1; a weak D match, TRBD2 (7 bases). This CDR3 is 12 amino acids long. Germline V lookup: CDR1 NNHDY, CDR2 SYVADS. The CDR3 bases that were read are TGTGCCAGCTGGGGGGCTGGGGCT. Protein sequence: CASWGAGA. The entire CDR3 reads CASWGAGAEQFF.

This clone was counted only a few times. The gene names here belong to mouse. The missing CDR3 end, 4 residues past where the read stops, is filled in from the germline J gene. The rearrangement links TRBV13-1 to TRBJ2-3; 9 bases match TRBD2. This CDR3 spans 17 amino acids. Germline CDR1 is NSHNY and CDR2 is SYGAGN. The J segment lost 3 bases and the V segment lost 0 bases, leaving 8 bases of the junction unmatched. CDR3 protein: CASSDVGGRKWAETLYF. The sequenced CDR3 bases are TGTGCCAGCAGTGATGTGGGGGGGCGCAAGTGGGCAGAA.

A note on this clone: Gene names refer to mouse genes. The CDR3 is cut off 4 residues early in the read; its end comes from the germline J gene. The rearrangement joins TRBV1 to TRBJ2-5, with 8 bases fitting TRBD1. In germline, CDR1 is NSQYPW, CDR2 LRSPGD (reference sequence). This CDR3 has 14 amino acids. The CDR3 here is CTCSGQGALDTQYF. The CDR3 DNA, read in part, is TGCACCTGCAGTGGGCAGGGGGCGCTTGAC.

This clone was picked up a small number of times. Here the gene names and germline are mouse. Read coverage stops 4 residues before the CDR3 terminus; the germline J gene supplies the remainder. The chain has TRBV1 and TRBJ2-1; 9 bases line up with TRBD1. CDR3 length equals 15 residues. Unmatched junction bases numbered 5, after V lost 4 bases and J lost 4 bases. The germline CDR1 and CDR2 sequences are NSQYPW and LRSPGD (reference sequence). The sequenced part of the CDR3 DNA is TGCACCTGCAGTGGCCGGGACAGGGAATATGCT. It yields the protein CTCSGRDREYA. The whole CDR3 protein reads CTCSGRDREYAEQFF.

As to this clone: Each gene name is a mouse one. The CDR3 end lies 4 residues beyond the end of the read and is filled in from the germline J gene. The genes are TRBV1 and TRBJ2-7, with 9 positions matching TRBD2. The V and J ends lost 3 bases and 3 bases, in that order; junction bases with no gene match: 6. This CDR3 is 15 amino acids long. CDR1 is NSQYPW and CDR2 is LRSPGD in the germline V gene (reference sequence). The CDR3 is CTCSAQNWGDYEQYF. Partial CDR3 DNA: TGCACCTGCAGTGCGCAGAACTGGGGGGACTAT.

This clone was detected a few times. Genes and germline come from the mouse. The read stops 4 residues short of the end of the CDR3; the missing end is completed from the germline J gene. The V gene is TRBV14, the J gene TRBJ1-4; D perhaps matches TRBD1 (5 bases). Per germline, CDR1 SGHDT and CDR2 FRDEAV. CDR3 length: 13 amino acids. CDR3 bases read: TGTGCCAGCAGTTTGGGGGGGTCCGAA. Amino acid sequence: CASSLGGSE. The full-length CDR3 reads as CASSLGGSERLFF.

The table lists this clone with a few counts. The genes are named according to mouse. The read finishes 4 residues shy of the CDR3 end, and the germline J gene is used to complete it. V usage is TRBV1 and J usage is TRBJ1-1; tentatively, D is TRBD1 (6 bases). The CDR3 length is 15 residues. V lost 6 bases to trimming and J lost 0 bases, with 14 bases between them. The germline CDR1 and CDR2 sequences are NSQYPW and LRSPGD (reference sequence). CDR3 sequence: CTCRASGQANTEVFF. CDR3 DNA (partial): TGCACCTGCAGGGCCTCGGGACAAGCAAACACA.

In this sample, this clone turned up a few times. Germline and genes here are mouse. The CDR3 end lies 4 residues beyond the end of the read and is filled in from the germline J gene. The chain uses TRBV13-1 and TRBJ2-1, with D perhaps TRBD2 (6 bases). The CDR3 sequence is 16 residues long. Trimming removed 2 bases from V and 1 base from J, with 13 bases in between. Germline V gene sequence: CDR1 NSHNY, CDR2 SYGAGN. CDR3 bases read: TGTGCCAGCAGTGACTCCCGCTGGGGAAACTATGCT. Protein sequence: CASSDSRWGNYA. In full, the CDR3 reads CASSDSRWGNYAEQFF.

Turning to this clone: Germline and genes here are mouse. The read is 4 residues too short to cover the CDR3 end, so that end is filled in from the germline J gene. The chain combines TRBV17 with TRBJ2-1; TRBD2 matches at 10 bases. The V gene's germline CDR1 is MNHDT and CDR2 YYDKIL. The CDR3 is 13 amino acids. Partial CDR3 DNA: TGTGCTAGCAGTAGGACTGGGGGGCCT. Translated: CASSRTGGP. The complete CDR3 reads CASSRTGGPEQFF.

This clone was seen only a few times. The germline and genes are mouse ones. The read is 4 residues too short to cover the CDR3 end, so that end is filled in from the germline J gene. The chain carries TRBV13-3 and TRBJ2-1; TRBD1 matches 10 bases. The CDR3 is 12 residues long. Germline V gene sequence: CDR1 NNHDY, CDR2 SYVADS. The CDR3 DNA, read in part, is TGTGCCGGGGCGGGACAGGGGGCT. Protein product: CAGAGQGA. The entire CDR3 sequence reads CAGAGQGAEQFF.

Only a few counts were recorded for this clone. TCRdb lists a protein that is different at residue 13 from the translated DNA; the protein given here uses the DNA translation. Gene names and germline match the mouse. The missing CDR3 end, 3 residues past where the read stops, is filled in from the germline J gene. V is TRBV13-3 and J is TRBJ1-6; 7 bases line up with TRBD1. TRBJ1-6 is recorded as an ORF, its role being uncertain. Looked up from germline, CDR1 is NNHDY and CDR2 is SYVADS. The CDR3 is made up of 16 amino acids. Trimming cost V 2 bases and J 3 bases; bases outside gene matches: 5. CDR3 DNA (partial): TGTGCCAGCAGTGACCGGGACAGAAACTATAATTCGCCC. This translates into CASSDRDRNYNSP. The complete CDR3 sequence is CASSDRDRNYNSPLYF.

The sample holds many counts of this clone. Mouse gene names and germline throughout. The read falls 4 residues short of the CDR3 end, and the missing part is taken from the germline J gene. The chain recombines TRBV13-3 with TRBJ2-7; D ambiguous. There are 12 residues in the CDR3. CDR1 NNHDY and CDR2 SYVADS come from the germline V gene. CDR3 bases read: TGTGCCAGCAGTGAAGAGACATAT. Translating it yields CASSEETY. The entire CDR3 protein reads CASSEETYEQYF.

The sample holds a few counts of this clone. The genes are named according to mouse. The read comes to an end 4 residues before the CDR3 does, leaving the germline J gene to fill in the end. The V call is TRBV19, the J call TRBJ2-1; D gene unclear. CDR1 is FNHDT and CDR2 is SITEND in the germline V gene (reference sequence). The CDR3 is made up of 13 amino acids. Trimming stripped 4 bases from V and 6 bases from J, with 11 bases between. The CDR3: CASSGGWSAEQFF. The part of the CDR3 DNA that was read is TGTGCCAGCAGTGGAGGGTGGAGTGCT.

This clone has a count of ten or more. Gene names and germline refer to mouse. The read halts 4 residues ahead of the CDR3 end, with the missing end drawn from the germline J gene. The chain joins TRBV17 to TRBJ1-1, with TRBD1 matching over 7 bases. Germline CDR1 and CDR2: MNHDT and YYDKIL. V was pared by 1 base and J by 4 bases, with 0 bases of the junction left unmatched. This CDR3 contains 13 residues. CDR3 bases read: TGTGCTAGCAGTAGAGGGACAGGCACA. This gives the protein CASSRGTGT. In full, the CDR3 reads CASSRGTGTEVFF.

A remark on this clone: The listed TCRdb protein conflicts with the DNA translation at residue 10, and the protein shown is translated directly from the DNA. Mouse gene names apply. Sequencing ends 3 residues short of the CDR3 end; the germline J gene provides the rest. The V and J genes are TRBV13-3 and TRBJ1-6, with D tentatively TRBD1 (5 bases). Being an ORF, TRBJ1-6 has a function that is uncertain. The germline V gene encodes CDR1 NNHDY and CDR2 SYVADS. With 8 bases removed from V and 5 bases from J, the gap between germline ends came to 11 bases. This CDR3 has 13 amino acids. CDR3 protein: CARRTTNNSPLYF. The sequenced CDR3 bases are TGTGCCAGGAGGACAACGAATAATTCGCCC.

A few counts support this clone. The gene symbols are mouse symbols. Sequencing ends 4 residues short of the CDR3 end; the germline J gene provides the rest. The chain employs TRBV1 and TRBJ2-5, with D perhaps TRBD1 (5 bases). Trimming took 0 bases from V and 0 from J, leaving 10 bases between them. The length of the CDR3 is 16 residues. CDR1 is NSQYPW and CDR2 is LRSPGD in the germline V gene (reference sequence). The part of the CDR3 DNA that was read is TGCACCTGCAGTGCAGATGAGACAGTTAACCAAGAC. Translated: CTCSADETVNQD. The complete CDR3 protein is CTCSADETVNQDTQYF.

Comment on this clone: Gene names follow the mouse nomenclature. The read stops 4 residues short of the end of the CDR3; the missing end is completed from the germline J gene. The rearrangement uses TRBV1 and TRBJ2-4, with 8 bases fitting TRBD1. Germline V CDR1 and CDR2: NSQYPW, LRSPGD (reference sequence). The CDR3 length is 16 residues. The covered CDR3 bases are TGCACCTGCAGTGCAAAAAGAGACAGGGGTCTAAAC. Its translation: CTCSAKRDRGLN. The whole CDR3 region reads CTCSAKRDRGLNTLYF.

To note about this clone: Genes and germline come from the mouse. The sequenced CDR3 bases are TGTGCCAGCAGTATAGGCAGGACAAACTCC. Residues: CASSIGRTNS. The CDR3 in its entirety is CASSIGRTNSDYTF. The V and J genes are TRBV19 and TRBJ1-2; D not certain. The sequence runs out 4 residues before the end of the CDR3; the remainder is reconstructed from the germline J gene. V was shortened by 0 bases and J by 0 bases, with 6 bases between the two germline ends. Germline CDR1 is FNHDT and CDR2 is SITEND (reference sequence). The CDR3 is 14 residues long.

A few counts support this clone. Genes and germline are mouse. The read is 4 residues too short to cover the CDR3 end, so that end is filled in from the germline J gene. The chain joins TRBV13-3 to TRBJ2-5; 12 positions match TRBD2. The germline V gene has CDR1 NNHDY and CDR2 SYVADS. Trimming removed 5 bases from V and 1 base from J; junction bases left unmatched: 8. This CDR3 comprises 17 residues. CDR3 bases read: TGTGCCAGCAGCCCTGACTGGGGGGGCCGGGACCAAGAC. It translates to CASSPDWGGRDQD. The CDR3 reads in full as CASSPDWGGRDQDTQYF.